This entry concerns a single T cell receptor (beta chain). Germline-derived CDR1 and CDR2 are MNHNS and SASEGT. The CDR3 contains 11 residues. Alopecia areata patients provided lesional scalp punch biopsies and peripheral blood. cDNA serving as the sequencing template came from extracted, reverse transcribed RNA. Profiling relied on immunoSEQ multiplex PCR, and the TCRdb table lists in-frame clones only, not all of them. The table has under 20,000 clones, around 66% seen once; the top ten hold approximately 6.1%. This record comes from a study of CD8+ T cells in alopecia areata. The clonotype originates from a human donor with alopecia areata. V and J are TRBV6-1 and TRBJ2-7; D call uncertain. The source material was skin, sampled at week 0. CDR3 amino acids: CAARLSYEQYF. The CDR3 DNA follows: TGTGCGGCGAGACTCTCCTACGAGCAGTACTTC.